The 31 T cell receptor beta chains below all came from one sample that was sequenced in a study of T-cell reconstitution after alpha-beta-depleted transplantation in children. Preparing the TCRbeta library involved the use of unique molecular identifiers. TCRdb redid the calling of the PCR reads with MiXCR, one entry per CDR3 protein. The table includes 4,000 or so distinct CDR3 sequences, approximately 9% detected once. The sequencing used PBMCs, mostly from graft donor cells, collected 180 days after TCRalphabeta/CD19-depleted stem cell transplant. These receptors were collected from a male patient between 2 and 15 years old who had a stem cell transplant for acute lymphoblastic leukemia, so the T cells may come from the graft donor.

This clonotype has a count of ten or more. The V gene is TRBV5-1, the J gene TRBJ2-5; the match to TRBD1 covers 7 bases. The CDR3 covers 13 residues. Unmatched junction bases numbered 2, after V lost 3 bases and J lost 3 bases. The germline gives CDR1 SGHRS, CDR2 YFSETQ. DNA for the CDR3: TGCGCCAGCAGCTACGGACAGGAAGAGACCCAGTACTTC. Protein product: CASSYGQEETQYF.

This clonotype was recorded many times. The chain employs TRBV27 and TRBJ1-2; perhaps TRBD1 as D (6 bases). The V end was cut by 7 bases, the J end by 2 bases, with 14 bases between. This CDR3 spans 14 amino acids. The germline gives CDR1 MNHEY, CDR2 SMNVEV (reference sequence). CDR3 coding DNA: TGTGCCAGCAAGGGGGGAAGGGCCAACTATGGCTACACCTTC. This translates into CASKGGRANYGYTF.

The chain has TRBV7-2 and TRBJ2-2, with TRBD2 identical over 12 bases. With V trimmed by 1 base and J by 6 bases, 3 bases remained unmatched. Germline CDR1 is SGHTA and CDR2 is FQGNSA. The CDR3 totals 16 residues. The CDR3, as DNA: TGTGCCAGCAGCTTAGGACTAGCGGGAGTATCCGGGGAGCTGTTTTTT. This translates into CASSLGLAGVSGELFF.

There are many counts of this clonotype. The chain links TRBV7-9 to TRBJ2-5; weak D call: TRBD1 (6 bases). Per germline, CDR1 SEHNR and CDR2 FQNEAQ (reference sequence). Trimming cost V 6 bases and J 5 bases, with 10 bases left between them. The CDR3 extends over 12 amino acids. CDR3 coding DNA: TGTGCCAGCAGATATGGGGGCGAGACCCAGTACTTC. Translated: CASRYGGETQYF.

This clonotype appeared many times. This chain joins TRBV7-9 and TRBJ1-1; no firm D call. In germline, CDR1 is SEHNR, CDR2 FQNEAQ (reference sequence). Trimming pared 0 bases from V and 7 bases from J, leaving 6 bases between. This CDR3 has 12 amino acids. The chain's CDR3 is CASSLARNEAFF. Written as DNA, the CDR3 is TGTGCCAGCAGCTTAGCGCGCAATGAAGCTTTCTTT.

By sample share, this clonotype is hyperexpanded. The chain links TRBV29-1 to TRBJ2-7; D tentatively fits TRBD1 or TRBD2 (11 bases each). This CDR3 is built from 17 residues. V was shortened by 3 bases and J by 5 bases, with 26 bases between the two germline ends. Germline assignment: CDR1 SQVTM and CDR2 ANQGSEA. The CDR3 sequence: CSVDGRDRGTSGHEQYF. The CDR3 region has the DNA TGCAGCGTTGATGGTCGGGACAGGGGGACTAGCGGCCACGAGCAGTACTTC.

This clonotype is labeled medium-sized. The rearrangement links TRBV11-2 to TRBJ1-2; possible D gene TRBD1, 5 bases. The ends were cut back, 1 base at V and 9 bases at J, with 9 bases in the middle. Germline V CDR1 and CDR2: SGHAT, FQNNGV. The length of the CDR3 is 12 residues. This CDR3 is CASSLGGVSYTF. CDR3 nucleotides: TGTGCCAGCAGCTTAGGAGGGGTGAGCTACACCTTC.

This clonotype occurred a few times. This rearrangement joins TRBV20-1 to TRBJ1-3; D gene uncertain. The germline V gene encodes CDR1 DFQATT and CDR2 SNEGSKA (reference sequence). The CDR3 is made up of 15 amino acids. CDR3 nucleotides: TGCTGTGGCCAGGCTCCGGACTCCTCTGGAAACACCATATATTTT. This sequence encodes CCGQAPDSSGNTIYF.

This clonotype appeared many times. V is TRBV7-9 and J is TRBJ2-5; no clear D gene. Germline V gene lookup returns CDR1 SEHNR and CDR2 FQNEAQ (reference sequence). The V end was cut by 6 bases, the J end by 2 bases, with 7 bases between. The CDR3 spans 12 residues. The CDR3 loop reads CASRVGQETQYF. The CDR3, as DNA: TGTGCCAGCAGAGTAGGTCAAGAGACCCAGTACTTC.

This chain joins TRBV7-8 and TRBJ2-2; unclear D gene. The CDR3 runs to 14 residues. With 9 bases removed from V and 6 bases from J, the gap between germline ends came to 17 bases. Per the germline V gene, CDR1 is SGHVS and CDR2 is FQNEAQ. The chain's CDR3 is CARSPGVASGELFF. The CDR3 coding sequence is TGTGCCAGGAGCCCTGGGGTCGCCTCCGGGGAGCTGTTTTTT. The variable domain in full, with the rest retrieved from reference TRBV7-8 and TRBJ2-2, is GAGVSQSPRYKVAKRGQDVALRCDPISGHVSLFWYQQALGQGPEFLTYFQNEAQLDKSGLPSDRFFAERPEGSVSTLKIQRTQQEDSAVYLCARSPGVASGELFFGEGSRLTVL.

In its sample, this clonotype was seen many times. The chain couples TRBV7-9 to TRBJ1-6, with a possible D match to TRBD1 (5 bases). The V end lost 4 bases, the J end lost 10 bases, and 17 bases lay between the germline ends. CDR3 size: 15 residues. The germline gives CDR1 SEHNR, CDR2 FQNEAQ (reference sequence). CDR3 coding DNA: TGTGCCAGCAGCTCGAGACAGTTTCCACGGTCACCCCTCCACTTT. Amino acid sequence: CASSSRQFPRSPLHF.

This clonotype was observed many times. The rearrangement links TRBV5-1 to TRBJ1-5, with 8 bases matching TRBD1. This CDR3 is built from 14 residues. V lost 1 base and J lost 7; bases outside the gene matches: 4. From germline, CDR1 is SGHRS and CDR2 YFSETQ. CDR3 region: CASSLSGGGQPQHF. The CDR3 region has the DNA TGCGCCAGCAGCTTGTCAGGGGGCGGGCAGCCCCAGCATTTT.

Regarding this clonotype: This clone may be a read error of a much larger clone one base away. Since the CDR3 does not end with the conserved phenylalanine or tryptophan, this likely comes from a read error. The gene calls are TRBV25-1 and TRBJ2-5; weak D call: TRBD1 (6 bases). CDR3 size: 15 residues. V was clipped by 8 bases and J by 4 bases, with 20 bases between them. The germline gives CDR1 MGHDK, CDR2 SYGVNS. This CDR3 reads CASGSGYTGRETQYY. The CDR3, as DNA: TGTGCCAGCGGCTCGGGATATACAGGGCGAGAGACCCAGTACTAC.

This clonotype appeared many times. CDR3 in amino acids: CASRTHQGAGEQYF. The DNA of the CDR3 is TGTGCCAGCAGAACCCACCAGGGGGCGGGCGAGCAGTACTTC. This chain links TRBV6-5 with TRBJ2-7; TRBD1 aligns across 8 bases. The CDR3 has 14 amino acids. CDR1 is MNHEY, CDR2 SVGAGI, per germline. Losses at the gene ends were 6 bases for V and 6 bases for J; bases not matched to a gene: 10.

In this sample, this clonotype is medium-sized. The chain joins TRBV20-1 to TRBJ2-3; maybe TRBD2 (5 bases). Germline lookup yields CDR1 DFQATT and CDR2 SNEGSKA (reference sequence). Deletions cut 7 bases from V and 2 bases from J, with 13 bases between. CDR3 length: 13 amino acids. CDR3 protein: CSVGERITDTQYF. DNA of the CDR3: TGCAGTGTCGGGGAGCGGATCACAGATACGCAGTATTTT.

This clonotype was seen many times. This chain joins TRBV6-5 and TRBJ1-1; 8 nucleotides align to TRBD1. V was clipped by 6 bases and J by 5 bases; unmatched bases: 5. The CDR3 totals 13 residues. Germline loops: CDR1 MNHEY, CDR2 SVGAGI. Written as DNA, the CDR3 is TGTGCCAGCAGCCGACAGGGGACGACTGAAGCTTTCTTT. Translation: CASSRQGTTEAFF.

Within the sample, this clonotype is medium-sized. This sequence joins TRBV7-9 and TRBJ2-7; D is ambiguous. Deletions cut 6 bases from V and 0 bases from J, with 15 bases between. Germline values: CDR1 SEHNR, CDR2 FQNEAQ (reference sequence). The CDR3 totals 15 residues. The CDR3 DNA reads TGTGCCAGCAGGCAAGACACGATGGTCTCCTACGAGCAGTACTTC. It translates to CASRQDTMVSYEQYF.

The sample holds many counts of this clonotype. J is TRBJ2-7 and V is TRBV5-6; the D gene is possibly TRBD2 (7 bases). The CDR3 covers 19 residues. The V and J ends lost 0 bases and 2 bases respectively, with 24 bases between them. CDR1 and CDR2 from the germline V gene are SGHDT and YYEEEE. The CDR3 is CASSLAPFGGATSPYEQYF. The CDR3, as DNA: TGTGCCAGCAGCTTGGCCCCGTTTGGGGGGGCAACCAGCCCCTACGAGCAGTACTTC.

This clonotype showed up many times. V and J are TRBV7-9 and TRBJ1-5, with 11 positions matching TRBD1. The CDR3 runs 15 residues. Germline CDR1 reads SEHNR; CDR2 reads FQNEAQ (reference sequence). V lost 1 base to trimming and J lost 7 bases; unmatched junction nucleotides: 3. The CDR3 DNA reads TGTGCCAGCAGCTTAGGAGGGACAGGGGGGCAGCCCCAGCATTTT. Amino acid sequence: CASSLGGTGGQPQHF.

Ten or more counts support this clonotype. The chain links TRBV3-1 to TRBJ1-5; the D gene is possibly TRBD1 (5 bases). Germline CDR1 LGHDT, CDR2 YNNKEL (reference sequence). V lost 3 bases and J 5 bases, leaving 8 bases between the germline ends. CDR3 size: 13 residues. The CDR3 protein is CASSQQGYQPQHF. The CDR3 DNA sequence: TGTGCCAGCAGCCAGCAGGGATATCAGCCCCAGCATTTT.

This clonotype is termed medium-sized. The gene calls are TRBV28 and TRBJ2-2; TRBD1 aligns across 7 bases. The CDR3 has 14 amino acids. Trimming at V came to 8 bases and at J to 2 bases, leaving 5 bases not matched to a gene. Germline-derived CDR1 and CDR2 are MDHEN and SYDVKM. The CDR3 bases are TGTGCCAGCCACAGGGGTCCCAACACCGGGGAGCTGTTTTTT. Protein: CASHRGPNTGELFF.

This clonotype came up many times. CDR3 in amino acids: CASSGSGFENTEAFF. In DNA, the CDR3 is TGTGCCAGCTCGGGTTCAGGCTTTGAGAACACTGAAGCTTTCTTT. This rearrangement joins TRBV6-4 to TRBJ1-1; D not certain. The length of the CDR3 is 15 residues. Germline CDR1 and CDR2: MRHNA and SNTAGT. Trimming shortened V by 8 bases and J by 1 base, and 17 bases separated the two germline ends.

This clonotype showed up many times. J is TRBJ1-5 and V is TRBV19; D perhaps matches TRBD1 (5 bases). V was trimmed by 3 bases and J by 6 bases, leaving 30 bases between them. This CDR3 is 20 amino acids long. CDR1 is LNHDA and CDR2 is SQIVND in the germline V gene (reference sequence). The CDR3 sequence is CASSIESMSGSGKYRQPQHF. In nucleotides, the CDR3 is TGTGCCAGTAGTATTGAGTCCATGTCAGGGTCGGGGAAATATCGTCAGCCCCAGCATTTT.

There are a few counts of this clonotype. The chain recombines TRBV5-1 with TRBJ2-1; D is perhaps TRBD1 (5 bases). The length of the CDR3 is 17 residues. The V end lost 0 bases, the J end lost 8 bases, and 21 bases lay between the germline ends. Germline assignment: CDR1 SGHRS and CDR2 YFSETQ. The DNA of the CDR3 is TGCGCCAGCAGCTTGGGGCCGTGGGCAGGGCGGTTAGATGAGCAGTTCTTC. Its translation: CASSLGPWAGRLDEQFF.

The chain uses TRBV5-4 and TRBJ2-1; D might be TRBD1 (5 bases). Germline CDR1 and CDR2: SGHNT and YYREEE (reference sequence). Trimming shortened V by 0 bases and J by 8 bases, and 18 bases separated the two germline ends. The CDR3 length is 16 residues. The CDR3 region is CASSLVGVSGSHEQFF. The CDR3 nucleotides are TGTGCCAGCAGCTTGGTAGGGGTTTCAGGGTCTCATGAGCAGTTCTTC.

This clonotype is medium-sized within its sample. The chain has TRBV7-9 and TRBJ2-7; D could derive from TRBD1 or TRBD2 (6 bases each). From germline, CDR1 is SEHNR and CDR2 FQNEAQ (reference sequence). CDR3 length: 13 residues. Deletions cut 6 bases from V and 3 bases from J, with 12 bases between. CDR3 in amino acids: CASSDGGLYEQYF. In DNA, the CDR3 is TGTGCCAGCAGTGACGGGGGCCTCTACGAGCAGTACTTC.

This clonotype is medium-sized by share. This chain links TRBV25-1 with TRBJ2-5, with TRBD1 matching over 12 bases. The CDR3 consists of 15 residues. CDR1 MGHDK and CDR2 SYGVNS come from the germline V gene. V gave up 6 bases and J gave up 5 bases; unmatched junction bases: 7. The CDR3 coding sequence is TGTGCCAGCAGACCTCGGGACAGGGGGCTCGAGACCCAGTACTTC. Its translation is CASRPRDRGLETQYF.

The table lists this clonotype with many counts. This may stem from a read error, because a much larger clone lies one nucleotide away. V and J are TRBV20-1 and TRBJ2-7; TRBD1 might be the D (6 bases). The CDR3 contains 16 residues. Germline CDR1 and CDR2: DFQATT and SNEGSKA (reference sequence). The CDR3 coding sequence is TGCTGTGCTAGAAAGGGTGGGGGCCGAACCTATTACGAGCAGTACTTC. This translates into CCARKGGGRTYYEQYF.

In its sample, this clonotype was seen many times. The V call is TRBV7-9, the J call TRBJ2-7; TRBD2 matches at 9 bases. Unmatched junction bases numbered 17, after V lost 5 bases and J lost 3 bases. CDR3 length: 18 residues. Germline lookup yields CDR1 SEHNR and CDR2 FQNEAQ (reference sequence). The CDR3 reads CASSPQRVAGARGYEQYF. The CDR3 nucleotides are TGTGCCAGCAGCCCCCAAAGGGTAGCGGGAGCTCGGGGCTACGAGCAGTACTTC.

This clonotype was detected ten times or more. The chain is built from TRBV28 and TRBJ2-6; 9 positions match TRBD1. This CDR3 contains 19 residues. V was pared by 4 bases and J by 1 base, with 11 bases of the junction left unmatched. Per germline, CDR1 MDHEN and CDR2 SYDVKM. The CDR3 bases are TGTGCCAGCAGTTGGAAACAGGGGGCTATAGGTTCTGGGGCCAACGTCCTGACTTTC. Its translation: CASSWKQGAIGSGANVLTF.

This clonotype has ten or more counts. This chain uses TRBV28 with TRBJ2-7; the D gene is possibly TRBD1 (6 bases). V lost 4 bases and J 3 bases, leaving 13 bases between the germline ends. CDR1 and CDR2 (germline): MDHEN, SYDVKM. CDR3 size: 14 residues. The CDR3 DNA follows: TGTGCCAGCAGTTCCCGGGACAATTACTACGAGCAGTACTTC. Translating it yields CASSSRDNYYEQYF.